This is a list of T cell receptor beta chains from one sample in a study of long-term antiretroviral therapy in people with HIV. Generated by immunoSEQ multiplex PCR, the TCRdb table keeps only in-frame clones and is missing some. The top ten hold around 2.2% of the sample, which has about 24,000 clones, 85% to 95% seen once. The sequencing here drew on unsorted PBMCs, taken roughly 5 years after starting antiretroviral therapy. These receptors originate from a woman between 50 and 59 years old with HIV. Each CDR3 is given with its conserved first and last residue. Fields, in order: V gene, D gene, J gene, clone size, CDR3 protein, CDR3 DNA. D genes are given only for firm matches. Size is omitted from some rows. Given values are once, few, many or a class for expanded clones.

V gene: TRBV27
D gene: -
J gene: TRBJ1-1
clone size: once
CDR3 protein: CASSRGGQNTEAFF
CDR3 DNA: TGTGCCAGCAGTCGGGGCGGACAGAACACTGAAGCTTTCTTT

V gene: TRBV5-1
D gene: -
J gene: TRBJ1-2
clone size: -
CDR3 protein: CASSLAEGAYGYTF
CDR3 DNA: TGCGCCAGCAGCTTGGCCGAAGGTGCCTATGGCTACACCTTC

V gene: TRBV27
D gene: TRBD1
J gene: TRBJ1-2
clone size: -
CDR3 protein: CASRDRVAYGYTF
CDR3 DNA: TGTGCCAGCAGAGACAGGGTAGCCTATGGCTACACCTTC

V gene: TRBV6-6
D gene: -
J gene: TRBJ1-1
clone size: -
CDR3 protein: CASSHPQGWAFF
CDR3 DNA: TGTGCCAGCAGTCACCCCCAGGGGTGGGCTTTCTTT

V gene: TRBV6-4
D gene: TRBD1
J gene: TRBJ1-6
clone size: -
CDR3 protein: CASRGQGDNSPLHF
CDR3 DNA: TGTGCCAGCAGAGGACAGGGCGACAATTCACCCCTCCACTTT

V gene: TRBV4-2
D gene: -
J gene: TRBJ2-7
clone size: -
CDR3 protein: CASSQERTRFKLGEQYF
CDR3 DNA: TGTGCCAGCAGCCAAGAACGTACAAGGTTCAAGTTGGGAGAGCAGTACTTC

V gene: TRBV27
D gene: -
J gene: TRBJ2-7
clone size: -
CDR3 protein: CASSLNGVIGRYEQYF
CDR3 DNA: TGTGCCAGCAGTTTAAATGGGGTGATTGGTCGCTACGAGCAGTACTTC

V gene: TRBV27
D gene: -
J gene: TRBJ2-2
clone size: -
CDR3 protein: CASSLIANTGELFF
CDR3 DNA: TGTGCCAGCAGTTTAATCGCGAACACCGGGGAGCTGTTTTTT

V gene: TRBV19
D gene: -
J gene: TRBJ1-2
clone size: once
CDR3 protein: CASSTPGALQGGYTF
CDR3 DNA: TGTGCCAGTAGTACTCCAGGAGCCCTCCAGGGCGGCTACACCTTC

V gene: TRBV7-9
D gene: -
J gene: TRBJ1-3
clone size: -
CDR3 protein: CASSLIGTGNTIYF
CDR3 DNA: TGTGCCAGCAGCTTAATAGGGACTGGAAACACCATATATTTT

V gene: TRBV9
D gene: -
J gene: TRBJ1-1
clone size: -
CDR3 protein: CASSVDGRSEAFF
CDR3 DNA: TGTGCCAGCAGCGTAGATGGGCGATCTGAAGCTTTCTTT

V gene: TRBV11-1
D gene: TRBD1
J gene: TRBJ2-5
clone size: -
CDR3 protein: CASSFTGGETQYF
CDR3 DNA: TGTGCCAGCAGCTTCACAGGGGGAGAGACCCAGTACTTC

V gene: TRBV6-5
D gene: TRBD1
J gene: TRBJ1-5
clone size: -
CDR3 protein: CASSPGQGFDQPQHF
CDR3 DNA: TGTGCCAGCAGTCCGGGACAGGGGTTCGATCAGCCCCAGCATTTT

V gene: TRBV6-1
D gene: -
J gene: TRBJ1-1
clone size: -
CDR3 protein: CASSGQLGTEAFF
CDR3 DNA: TGTGCCAGCAGTGGTCAGTTGGGGACTGAAGCTTTCTTT

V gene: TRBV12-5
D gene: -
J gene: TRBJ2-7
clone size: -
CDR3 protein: CASLSQGFYEQYF
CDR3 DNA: TGTGCTAGTCTTTCCCAGGGTTTCTACGAGCAGTACTTC

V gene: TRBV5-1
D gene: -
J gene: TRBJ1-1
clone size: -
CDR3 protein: CASSLQGGNTEAFF
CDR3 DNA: TGCGCCAGCAGCTTGCAGGGAGGGAACACTGAAGCTTTCTTT

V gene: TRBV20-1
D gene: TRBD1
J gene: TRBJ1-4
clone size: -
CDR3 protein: CSARDNDRGIF
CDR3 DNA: TGCAGTGCTAGGGATAACGACAGGGGGATTTTT

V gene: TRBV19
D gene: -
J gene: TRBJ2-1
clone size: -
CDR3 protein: CASSPLSGRTVNEQFF
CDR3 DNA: TGTGCCAGTAGTCCGTTAAGCGGGCGGACAGTGAATGAGCAGTTCTTC

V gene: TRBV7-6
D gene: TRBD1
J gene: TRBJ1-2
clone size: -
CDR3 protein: CASSSRTGWDYGYTF
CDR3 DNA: TGTGCCAGCAGCTCACGGACAGGGTGGGACTATGGCTACACCTTC

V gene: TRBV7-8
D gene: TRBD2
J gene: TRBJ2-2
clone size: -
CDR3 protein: CASSSLAGAGELFF
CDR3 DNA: TGTGCCAGCAGCTCACTAGCGGGAGCCGGGGAGCTGTTTTTT

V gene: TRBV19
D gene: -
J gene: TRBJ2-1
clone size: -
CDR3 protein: CARQQPGYEQFF
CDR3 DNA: TGTGCCAGGCAACAACCGGGGTATGAGCAGTTCTTC

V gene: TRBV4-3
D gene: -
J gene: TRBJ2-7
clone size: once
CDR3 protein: CASTQTQGSGEQYF
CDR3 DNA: TGCGCCAGCACCCAAACCCAGGGTTCGGGGGAGCAGTACTTC

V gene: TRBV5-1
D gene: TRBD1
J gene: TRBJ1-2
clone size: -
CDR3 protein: CASSPWTGGGYTF
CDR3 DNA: TGCGCCAGCAGCCCCTGGACAGGGGGTGGCTACACCTTC

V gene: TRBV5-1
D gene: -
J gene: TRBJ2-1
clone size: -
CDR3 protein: CASNSPVNEQFF
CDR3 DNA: TGCGCCAGCAACTCCCCCGTCAATGAGCAGTTCTTC

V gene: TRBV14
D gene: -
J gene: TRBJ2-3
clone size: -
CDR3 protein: CASSPKNGDTQYF
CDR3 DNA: TGTGCCAGCAGCCCCAAAAACGGAGATACGCAGTATTTT

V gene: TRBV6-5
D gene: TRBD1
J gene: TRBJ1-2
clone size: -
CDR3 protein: CASSGQGGVGYTF
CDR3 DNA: TGTGCCAGCAGTGGACAGGGAGGAGTGGGCTACACCTTC

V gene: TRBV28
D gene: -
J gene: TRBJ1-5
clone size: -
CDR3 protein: CASSPFGRAPSNQPQHF
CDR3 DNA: TGTGCCAGCAGCCCGTTCGGCAGGGCCCCAAGCAATCAGCCCCAGCATTTT